The T cell receptor (beta chain) described here comes from a study of Ad26.COV2.S vaccination and SARS-CoV-2 variants. Overall study: The study gave Ad26.COV2.S intramuscularly, once or twice 56 days apart. Notes on the study in general: Post-vaccination breadth of spike-specific CD8+ and CD4+ T cell responses was reportedly substantial. Compared with placebo recipients, vaccine recipients had higher spike-specific TCR breadth.

The CDR3 sequence is 16 residues long. V gave up 2 bases and J gave up 0 bases; unmatched junction bases: 4. Per the germline V gene, CDR1 is MNHEY and CDR2 is SMNVEV (reference sequence). Treatment reported: around 19 received Ad26.COV2.S at low or high dose, single or two shots; 5 received placebo; per-sample allocation not given. Sampling was done on day 63 after the first vaccine or placebo injection. Participants' vaccine, an Ad26 vector, delivered Wuhan-strain SARS-CoV-2 spike. Profiling relied on immunoSEQ multiplex PCR, and the TCRdb table lists in-frame clones only, not all of them. The sample shows about 350,000 clones, about 89% of them seen only once. This clone was observed once. Its antigen remains unknown.

The rearrangement joins TRBV27 to TRBJ2-1; the match to TRBD2 covers 7 bases. The material sequenced was peripheral blood, taken in a trial of Ad26.COV2.S vaccine versus placebo. The sequence came from a person between 18 and 65 years old who received the Ad26.COV2.S COVID-19 vaccine or a placebo. Here the CDR3 reads CASSLAGESSYNEQFF. CDR3 DNA: TGTGCCAGCAGTTTAGCGGGGGAGAGCTCCTACAATGAGCAGTTCTTC.